In its sample, the clone carrying this T cell receptor (beta chain) was seen a few times. Antigen: not known. Through a sample-barcoded 5' primer and a J-beta primer mix, a second PCR was run for roughly 6 to 12 cycles. A template-switch adaptor containing 12 random nucleotides labeled each cDNA molecule. TCRdb re-called the 5' RACE reads with MiXCR, one entry per CDR3 protein. The sample carries fewer than 800,000 distinct CDR3 sequences, 49% recorded once. This sample stems from a study of blood T cells in healthy people across ages. General study results and limits: Total diversity from one million sequenced T cells was likely underestimated. Unsorted PBMCs blocked a conclusive comparison of naive and antigen-experienced cells.

Healthy individuals of Caucasian origin from Russia, aged about 6 to 100, served as donors. This TCR was recovered from a woman aged 60-75 years in good health. The specimen was blood.

The CDR3 nucleotides read TGTGCCAGCAGCTTAGTCCGAGGGAACACAGATACGCAGTATTTT. Its protein product is CASSLVRGNTDTQYF. The V and J genes are TRBV7-9 and TRBJ2-3; possibly TRBD2 for D (5 bases). Germline V gene data show CDR1 as SEHNR and CDR2 as FQNEAQ (reference sequence). The CDR3 sequence is 15 residues long. The germline V and J ends were trimmed by 1 base and 2 bases, with 10 bases remaining between them.